These T cell receptor beta chains were read from a single sample in a study of blood T cell repertoires in COVID-19. Sequenced by immunoSEQ multiplex PCR; TCRdb stores in-frame clones only, minus some. Altogether about 240,000 clones are present, roughly 80% being singletons, with the ten largest covering roughly 3.3%. Sequenced: peripheral blood. Every receptor here comes from a woman aged 18-29 years with acute or convalescent COVID-19. Both conserved end residues are part of each CDR3. The D gene is left open where the match is weak. Only part of the rows carry a size: once, few, many, or a class if the clone is expanded.

d_call	v_call	clone_size	j_call	cdr3_nt	cdr3_aa
TRBD1	TRBV28	few	TRBJ1-1	TGTGCCAGCAGTTTAAAAGGGGGCGAGACTTTCTTT	CASSLKGGETFF
TRBD2	TRBV5-1	-	TRBJ2-3	TGCGCCAGCAGCTCCTCGGGGGGTACAGATACGCAGTATTTT	CASSSSGGTDTQYF
TRBD1	TRBV27	-	TRBJ1-5	TGTGCCAGCAGAGGGCAGGGGGCCGAGCAGCCCCAGCATTTT	CASRGQGAEQPQHF
TRBD2	TRBV2	once	TRBJ2-7	TGTGCCAGCAGCCCGATCCGCCGGGGGGCCTACGAGCAGTACTTC	CASSPIRRGAYEQYF
-	TRBV19	-	TRBJ1-5	TGTGCCAGTAGTATCTTACAGCAAAATCAGCCCCAGCATTTT	CASSILQQNQPQHF
-	TRBV6-5	-	TRBJ1-1	TGTGCCAGCAGTTCCACGGGTAGTGAAGCTTTCTTT	CASSSTGSEAFF
-	TRBV18	-	TRBJ1-3	TGTGCCAGCACCCCTGGACAGACCTCTGGAAACACCATATATTTT	CASTPGQTSGNTIYF
-	TRBV7-9	-	TRBJ1-1	TGTGCCAGCAGCCCCCTGGGACAATTTGCTGAAGCTTTCTTT	CASSPLGQFAEAFF
-	TRBV5-6	-	TRBJ2-7	TGTGCCAGCAGCTTCGAGGGCGCGGGGTCTATGTACGAGCAGTACTTC	CASSFEGAGSMYEQYF
TRBD1	TRBV5-1	-	TRBJ1-6	TGCGCCAGCAGCACCGGACAGGGGGCCAATTCACCCCTCCACTTT	CASSTGQGANSPLHF
-	TRBV19	few	TRBJ1-5	TGTGCCAGTAGTAGCGGCATTAGCAATCAGCCCCAGCATTTT	CASSSGISNQPQHF
TRBD2	TRBV28	-	TRBJ2-2	TGTGCCACCAGTGTAGCGGGAGCGGGCACCGGGGAGCTGTTTTTT	CATSVAGAGTGELFF
TRBD1	TRBV19	-	TRBJ1-1	TGTGCCAGTTCTCACGGACAGGGGTCAAACACTGAAGCTTTCTTT	CASSHGQGSNTEAFF
-	TRBV5-1	-	TRBJ2-3	TGCGCCAGCAGCAACTCGGGGAACACAGATACGCAGTATTTT	CASSNSGNTDTQYF
-	TRBV5-1	-	TRBJ2-5	TGCGCCAGCAGCTTTGCCAGGCAAGAGACCCAGTACTTC	CASSFARQETQYF
-	TRBV15	-	TRBJ1-1	TGTGCCACCAGGTCCAGGTCAGGGTCTGAAGCTTTCTTT	CATRSRSGSEAFF
-	TRBV30	few	TRBJ2-7	TGTGCCTGGAGTGTCGCCCGACTATCGTACGAGCAGTACTTC	CAWSVARLSYEQYF
-	TRBV19	-	TRBJ2-7	TGTGCCAGTAGCCCCAGGGGCTACGAGCAGTACTTC	CASSPRGYEQYF
-	TRBV19	many	TRBJ1-3	TGTGCCAGTGGCGGGGGCCTCATCGGATCTGGAAACACCATATATTTT	CASGGGLIGSGNTIYF
-	TRBV27	-	TRBJ2-7	TGTGCCAGCAGTTCGGCCCGGGAAACACTCTACGAGCAGTACTTC	CASSSARETLYEQYF
-	TRBV4-3	-	TRBJ2-1	TGCGCCAGCAGCCAAGACTTCTACAATGAGCAGTTCTTC	CASSQDFYNEQFF
TRBD2	TRBV2	-	TRBJ2-3	TGTGCCAGCATCAACTCGGGGGGGAATACGCAGTATTTT	CASINSGGNTQYF
-	TRBV18	-	TRBJ1-2	TGTGCCAGCTCACCGGACAGAAGCTATGGCTACACCTTC	CASSPDRSYGYTF
-	TRBV5-4	-	TRBJ1-4	TGTGCCAGCAGTTGGGAGGGGGATAATGAAAAACTGTTTTTT	CASSWEGDNEKLFF
-	TRBV6-2/TRBV6-3	few	TRBJ2-5	TGTGCCAGCAGCGCCGGGGGGCTACAAGAGACCCAGTACTTC	CASSAGGLQETQYF
-	TRBV23-1	-	TRBJ2-3	TGCGCCAGCAGTCAAGGGCGCGGGCGGGCCGTGAGCACAGATACGCAGTATTTT	CASSQGRGRAVSTDTQYF
-	TRBV10-1	-	TRBJ2-1	TGCGCCAGCAGTGAAACGGGTTGGAATGAGCAGTTCTTC	CASSETGWNEQFF
-	TRBV5-1	-	TRBJ1-2	TGCGCCAGCAGCATTGACACCCGATATGGCTACACCTTC	CASSIDTRYGYTF
-	TRBV6-5	-	TRBJ1-5	TGTGCCAGCAGTTACAGGGGTTACAATCAGCCCCAGCATTTT	CASSYRGYNQPQHF
TRBD2	TRBV30	-	TRBJ2-7	TGTGCCTGGAAGGGGACTAGCGGGATCAGGGGCGAGCAGTACTTC	CAWKGTSGIRGEQYF
-	TRBV28	-	TRBJ2-7	TGTGCCAGCAGTTCACCGGGACAACTCTCCTACGAGCAGTACTTC	CASSSPGQLSYEQYF
-	TRBV29-1	-	TRBJ2-7	TGCAGCGTTGAATGGGCCAAAGCCTCCTCCTACGAGCAGTACTTC	CSVEWAKASSYEQYF
-	TRBV20-1	-	TRBJ1-2	TGCAGTGCTAGTGAGAACAGGGCTGGCTACACCTTC	CSASENRAGYTF
-	TRBV7-8	-	TRBJ2-2	TGTGCCAGCAGCTTATCCCCTAGCCTAAACACCGGGGAGCTGTTTTTT	CASSLSPSLNTGELFF
TRBD2	TRBV14	-	TRBJ2-7	TGTGCCAGCAGCACCCTCCCCACTAGCGGGAGAGGGACCTACGAGCAGTACTTC	CASSTLPTSGRGTYEQYF
-	TRBV28	-	TRBJ1-5	TGTGCCAGCCGTCGGGGGAATCAGCCCCAGCATTTT	CASRRGNQPQHF
TRBD1	TRBV19	-	TRBJ2-6	TGTGCCAGTAGTATAGGGCGCACAGGGGGCGCTGGGGCCAACGTCCTGACTTTC	CASSIGRTGGAGANVLTF
TRBD2	TRBV11-2	once	TRBJ2-6	TGTGCCAGCAGGCAACCGGGACTAGCGACTGGGGCCAACGTCCTGACTTTC	CASRQPGLATGANVLTF
-	TRBV18	-	TRBJ2-2	TGTGCCAGCTCACCACTTAACGGAGCGAACACCGGGGAGCTGTTTTTT	CASSPLNGANTGELFF
TRBD2	TRBV7-9	few	TRBJ2-1	TGTGCCAGCAGCCTAGCGGGAGGGCGTGCGCGCAATGAGCAGTTCTTC	CASSLAGGRARNEQFF
TRBD2	TRBV30	-	TRBJ2-7	TGTGCCTGGATGCCGACTAGCGGGAGCCCCTACGAGCAGTACTTC	CAWMPTSGSPYEQYF
-	TRBV4-3	-	TRBJ1-1	TGCGCCAGCAGCCAAGTTCACAGTGCGAGGAACACTGAAGCTTTCTTT	CASSQVHSARNTEAFF
TRBD1	TRBV19	once	TRBJ2-2	TGTGCCAGTAGTATTGACAGGGAAACCGGGGAGCTGTTTTTT	CASSIDRETGELFF
TRBD2	TRBV11-2	-	TRBJ2-7	TGTGCCAGCAGCCCATCCTTGGGAGGGTGGGCCTACGAGCAGTACTTC	CASSPSLGGWAYEQYF
TRBD2	TRBV5-1	-	TRBJ2-3	TGCGCCAGCAGCTTGGTAATCGGGCTAGCGGGAGGAGGAGATACGCAGTATTTT	CASSLVIGLAGGGDTQYF